These 28 T cell receptor beta chains were sequenced from one sample in a study of Graves' ophthalmopathy and Graves' hyperthyroidism. For repertoire sequencing, the TCR beta CDR3 regions were amplified from RNA transcripts. HTBI-primed RT-PCR formed the first round, and a multiplex PCR formed the second. TCRdb called the multiplex PCR reads again in MiXCR, with one record for every CDR3 protein. The sample carries about 210,000 distinct CDR3 sequences, roughly 27% recorded once. Sequenced input: peripheral blood. The receptors were gathered from a middle-aged man with Graves' ophthalmopathy.

This clonotype was observed many times. V and J are TRBV2 and TRBJ2-5, with 8 bases matching TRBD1. CDR1 SNHLY and CDR2 FYNNEI come from the germline V gene. This CDR3 is built from 15 residues. Unmatched junction bases numbered 5, after V lost 0 bases and J lost 5 bases. The CDR3 loop reads CASSEAQGAGETQYF. Here the CDR3 DNA reads TGTGCCAGCAGTGAAGCGCAGGGGGCGGGGGAGACCCAGTACTTC.

The chain links TRBV12-3 or TRBV12-4 to TRBJ1-1, with D tentatively TRBD1 (5 bases). V dropped 7 bases and J dropped 4 bases, with 10 bases sitting between them. The CDR3 is 12 amino acids. The DNA of the CDR3 is TGTGCCAGCACCTGGGGCGCCACTGAAGCTTTCTTT. It codes for CASTWGATEAFF.

CDR3: CASSSPGGAGYTF. For the CDR3, the DNA is TGTGCCAGCAGTTCCCCAGGGGGCGCTGGCTACACCTTC. The chain is built from TRBV6-4 and TRBJ1-2; 8 positions agree with TRBD1. Germline loops: CDR1 MRHNA, CDR2 SNTAGT. This CDR3 comprises 13 residues. The V gene end was trimmed by 5 bases and the J gene end by 7 bases; junction bases not matched to a gene: 6.

CDR3: CASSFQGGGAEAFF. Written as DNA, the CDR3 is TGTGCCAGCAGTTTTCAGGGGGGGGGGGCTGAAGCTTTCTTT. J is TRBJ1-1 and V is TRBV28, with TRBD1 matching over 7 bases. The V segment lost 3 bases and the J segment 6 bases; nucleotides outside the gene matches: 7. Germline CDR1 reads MDHEN; CDR2 reads SYDVKM. The length of the CDR3 is 14 residues. Based on the CDR3 plus reference TRBV28 and TRBJ1-1, the full variable domain is DVKVTQSSRYLVKRTGEKVFLECVQDMDHENMFWYRQDPGLGLRLIYFSYDVKMKEKGDIPEGYSVSREKKERFSLILESASTNQTSMYLCASSFQGGGAEAFFGQGTRLTVV.

This clonotype occurred many times. The V call is TRBV13, the J call TRBJ1-1; D unclear. Between the trimmed V and J ends, which lost 6 bases and 3 bases, there was a span of 17 bases. This CDR3 is 15 amino acids long. Germline assignment: CDR1 PRHDT and CDR2 FYEKMQ (reference sequence). DNA for the CDR3: TGTGCCAGCAGGATCAGGATAGGATTGTACACTGAAGCTTTCTTT. Its protein is CASRIRIGLYTEAFF.

The chain carries TRBV6-2 or TRBV6-3 and TRBJ2-4; TRBD2 matches at 8 bases. The germline V gene encodes CDR1 MNHEY and CDR2 SVGEGT. The CDR3 totals 14 residues. Trimming at V came to 7 bases and at J to 1 base, leaving 3 bases not matched to a gene. This chain's CDR3 is CASIASGAKNIQYF. The CDR3 DNA reads as TGTGCCAGCATAGCTAGCGGGGCCAAAAACATTCAGTACTTC.

This clonotype was seen at least ten times. The V and J genes are TRBV7-8 and TRBJ2-2, with 9 nucleotides matching TRBD1. V trimming: 4 bases; J trimming: 0 bases; junction bases outside the gene matches: 3. The germline V gene has CDR1 SGHVS and CDR2 FQNEAQ. The CDR3 has 16 residues. Here the CDR3 reads CASSSWTGANTGELFF. The CDR3 region has the DNA TGTGCCAGCAGCTCTTGGACAGGGGCGAACACCGGGGAGCTGTTTTTT. The variable domain in full, with the rest retrieved from reference TRBV7-8 and TRBJ2-2, is GAGVSQSPRYKVAKRGQDVALRCDPISGHVSLFWYQQALGQGPEFLTYFQNEAQLDKSGLPSDRFFAERPEGSVSTLKIQRTQQEDSAVYLCASSSWTGANTGELFFGEGSRLTVL.

As regards this clonotype: One junction end disagrees with the germline gene, perhaps due to a read error. The chain recombines TRBV7-2 with TRBJ2-5, with a tentative D call TRBD2 (6 bases). The germline V gene has CDR1 SGHTA and CDR2 FQGNSA. This CDR3 is built from 13 residues. CDR3 sequence: CAGSAGFQETQYF. The DNA of the CDR3 is TGTGCCGGCAGCGCGGGATTTCAAGAGACCCAGTACTTC.

This clonotype has a count of ten or more. V is TRBV27 and J is TRBJ2-2; D unresolved. This CDR3 has 15 residues. The germline V gene has CDR1 MNHEY and CDR2 SMNVEV (reference sequence). Trimming left V 5 bases short and J 6 bases short, with 16 bases between. The CDR3 bases are TGTGCCAGCAGTCCGTTGGACGTTCCCCCCGGGGAGCTGTTTTTT. Protein: CASSPLDVPPGELFF.

This clonotype has at least ten counts. V gene TRBV2 combines with J gene TRBJ1-5; 8 nucleotides agree with TRBD1. The CDR3 runs to 15 residues. V shed 2 bases, J shed 5 bases, and the junction held 5 bases outside the gene matches. Germline CDR1 reads SNHLY; CDR2 reads FYNNEI. CDR3 coding DNA: TGTGCCAGCAGTGAACTAACAGGGGGGTATCAGCCCCAGCATTTT. Translating gives CASSELTGGYQPQHF.

The chain uses TRBV28 and TRBJ1-2; tentatively, D is TRBD1 (5 bases). The CDR3 runs to 12 residues. Trimming stripped 6 bases from V and 8 bases from J, with 13 bases between. Germline CDR1 MDHEN, CDR2 SYDVKM. As DNA, the CDR3 is TGTGCCAGCAGCCCTGGAGGGGCCGGCTACACCTTC. This encodes CASSPGGAGYTF.

At least ten counts were recorded for this clonotype. The chain joins TRBV28 to TRBJ1-1; D is ambiguous. Trimming pared 2 bases from V and 7 bases from J, leaving 8 bases between. The CDR3 spans 12 residues. Looked up from germline, CDR1 is MDHEN and CDR2 is SYDVKM. CDR3 amino acids: CASSLKGFEAFF. CDR3 nucleotides: TGTGCCAGCAGTTTAAAGGGATTTGAAGCTTTCTTT.

This clonotype has a count of ten or more. The rearrangement uses TRBV6-5 and TRBJ1-1; unclear D gene. V was clipped by 2 bases and J by 6 bases, with 7 bases between them. Per germline, CDR1 MNHEY and CDR2 SVGAGI. The CDR3 loop spans 12 amino acids. DNA of the CDR3: TGTGCCAGCAGTTACCCGGCAGCTGAAGCTTTCTTT. Its protein is CASSYPAAEAFF.

The chain employs TRBV6-5 and TRBJ1-1; D is uncertain. With 2 bases removed from V and 7 bases from J, the gap between germline ends came to 8 bases. Germline-derived CDR1 and CDR2 are MNHEY and SVGAGI. The CDR3 runs to 12 residues. CDR3 residues: CASSYPGSEAFF. CDR3 DNA sequence: TGTGCCAGCAGTTACCCTGGGAGTGAAGCTTTCTTT.

At least ten counts were recorded for this clonotype. This sequence joins TRBV3-1 and TRBJ2-7, with D unresolved. Germline CDR1 and CDR2: LGHDT and YNNKEL (reference sequence). Trimming removed 1 base at V and 0 bases at J, with 7 bases between. This CDR3 contains 14 residues. The CDR3 is CASSQGLGSYEQYF. CDR3 nucleotides: TGTGCCAGCAGCCAAGGTTTAGGCTCCTACGAGCAGTACTTC.

This clonotype was observed at least ten times. The chain employs TRBV5-1 and TRBJ1-2; perhaps TRBD1 as D (6 bases). Trimming stripped 0 bases from V and 6 bases from J, with 12 bases between. Germline V CDR1 and CDR2: SGHRS, YFSETQ. The CDR3 is 14 residues long. CDR3 protein: CASSLEGTQDGYTF. CDR3 sequence (DNA): TGCGCCAGCAGCTTGGAGGGGACACAGGATGGCTACACCTTC.

This clonotype was found many times. This chain joins TRBV20-1 and TRBJ1-5; D unresolved. Per germline, CDR1 DFQATT and CDR2 SNEGSKA (reference sequence). This CDR3 has 13 amino acids. V gave up 0 bases and J gave up 6 bases, with 9 bases separating them. In DNA form, the CDR3 reads TGCAGTGCTAGAGATTTGCAAAGTCAGCCCCAGCATTTT. Protein sequence: CSARDLQSQPQHF.

The V call is TRBV6-2 or TRBV6-3, the J call TRBJ2-7; 14 nucleotides match TRBD2. The CDR3 has 17 residues. Germline CDR1 is MNHEY and CDR2 is SVGEGT. V was clipped by 5 bases and J by 5 bases; unmatched bases: 11. The CDR3 DNA reads as TGTGCCAGCAGTCAATGGCTTGGGACTAGCGGGAGAAACGAGCAGTACTTC. Amino acid sequence: CASSQWLGTSGRNEQYF.

In this sample, this clonotype turned up many times. The gene calls are TRBV5-1 and TRBJ2-5, with a weak D call TRBD1 (6 bases). Germline loops: CDR1 SGHRS, CDR2 YFSETQ. V lost 4 bases and J lost 4, with 14 bases in between. This CDR3 is 14 amino acids long. The CDR3 here is CASSAFLGGETQYF. The CDR3, as DNA: TGCGCCAGCAGCGCGTTCCTAGGGGGAGAGACCCAGTACTTC.

This clonotype has at least ten counts. The J gene is TRBJ2-7, the V gene TRBV12-3 or TRBV12-4; D is undetermined. This CDR3 spans 11 amino acids. Deletions cut 7 bases from V and 3 bases from J, with 7 bases between. The CDR3 DNA follows: TGTGCCAGCACCCTTGGCTACGAGCAGTACTTC. This gives the protein CASTLGYEQYF.

This clonotype was recorded at least ten times. The chain carries TRBV6-1 and TRBJ2-7; D is ambiguous. This CDR3 has 11 residues. CDR1 MNHNS and CDR2 SASEGT come from the germline V gene. Deletions cut 5 bases from V and 3 bases from J, with 5 bases between. The CDR3 coding sequence is TGTGCCAGCAGTCACAACTACGAGCAGTACTTC. It translates to CASSHNYEQYF.

This clonotype was recorded many times. This chain connects TRBV5-1 to TRBJ2-5, with TRBD1 matching 7 bases. V was clipped by 3 bases and J by 4 bases; unmatched bases: 6. The germline gives CDR1 SGHRS, CDR2 YFSETQ. This CDR3 contains 14 residues. The CDR3 here is CASSYGPGGETQYF. CDR3 in DNA: TGCGCCAGCAGCTACGGACCAGGGGGAGAGACCCAGTACTTC. Supplemented by reference TRBV5-1 and TRBJ2-5, the full variable domain reads KAGVTQTPRYLIKTRGQQVTLSCSPISGHRSVSWYQQTPGQGLQFLFEYFSETQRNKGNFPGRFSGRQFSNSRSEMNVSTLELGDSALYLCASSYGPGGETQYFGPGTRLLVL.

This clonotype was seen at least ten times. This chain connects TRBV24-1 to TRBJ2-5; no firm D call. The V end was cut by 3 bases, the J end by 5 bases, with 6 bases between. The CDR3 is 12 residues long. The V gene's germline CDR1 is KGHDR and CDR2 SFDVKD. CDR3 coding DNA: TGTGCCACCAGTGATATGGTCGAGACCCAGTACTTC. This encodes CATSDMVETQYF.

This clonotype was recorded at least ten times. The rearrangement joins TRBV11-2 to TRBJ2-5; D call uncertain. The CDR3 runs to 14 residues. CDR1 and CDR2 (germline): SGHAT, FQNNGV. The germline V and J ends were trimmed by 1 base and 4 bases, with 10 bases remaining between them. The CDR3 region is CASSLVELRETQYF. DNA of the CDR3: TGTGCCAGCAGCTTAGTGGAACTTAGAGAGACCCAGTACTTC.

This clonotype was seen many times. The chain has TRBV12-3 or TRBV12-4 and TRBJ2-5; TRBD2 agrees at 8 bases. Trimming cost V 6 bases and J 5 bases; bases outside gene matches: 5. CDR3 length: 13 residues. The CDR3 DNA follows: TGTGCCAGCAGGCCGACTAGCGTTGAGACCCAGTACTTC. Amino acids: CASRPTSVETQYF.

This clonotype was recorded many times. The chain recombines TRBV28 with TRBJ2-7; 12 bases align to TRBD2. The ends lost 3 bases at V and 6 bases at J; junction bases unmatched: 9. Germline V gene sequence: CDR1 MDHEN, CDR2 SYDVKM. This CDR3 region has 16 residues. The CDR3 region is CASSFGRTSGTGEQYF. The CDR3 DNA is TGTGCCAGCAGTTTTGGGCGGACTAGCGGGACCGGCGAGCAGTACTTC.

This clonotype was seen repeatedly, ten times or more. This chain links TRBV20-1 with TRBJ2-1; D ambiguous. CDR3 length: 14 amino acids. From germline, CDR1 is DFQATT and CDR2 SNEGSKA (reference sequence). V was clipped by 1 base and J by 2 bases, with 9 bases between them. The CDR3 protein is CSARGTGPYNEQFF. The CDR3 region has the DNA TGCAGTGCTAGAGGAACCGGGCCCTACAATGAGCAGTTCTTC.

This clonotype was detected many times. The V call is TRBV7-2, the J call TRBJ2-5; the D call may be TRBD1 or TRBD2 (5 bases each). The V end lost 4 bases, the J end lost 0 bases, and 18 bases lay between the germline ends. Germline-derived CDR1 and CDR2 are SGHTA and FQGNSA. CDR3 length: 17 residues. CDR3 amino acids: CASSSNEGSWDQETQYF. The CDR3 nucleotides are TGTGCCAGCAGCTCAAACGAGGGGAGTTGGGACCAAGAGACCCAGTACTTC.